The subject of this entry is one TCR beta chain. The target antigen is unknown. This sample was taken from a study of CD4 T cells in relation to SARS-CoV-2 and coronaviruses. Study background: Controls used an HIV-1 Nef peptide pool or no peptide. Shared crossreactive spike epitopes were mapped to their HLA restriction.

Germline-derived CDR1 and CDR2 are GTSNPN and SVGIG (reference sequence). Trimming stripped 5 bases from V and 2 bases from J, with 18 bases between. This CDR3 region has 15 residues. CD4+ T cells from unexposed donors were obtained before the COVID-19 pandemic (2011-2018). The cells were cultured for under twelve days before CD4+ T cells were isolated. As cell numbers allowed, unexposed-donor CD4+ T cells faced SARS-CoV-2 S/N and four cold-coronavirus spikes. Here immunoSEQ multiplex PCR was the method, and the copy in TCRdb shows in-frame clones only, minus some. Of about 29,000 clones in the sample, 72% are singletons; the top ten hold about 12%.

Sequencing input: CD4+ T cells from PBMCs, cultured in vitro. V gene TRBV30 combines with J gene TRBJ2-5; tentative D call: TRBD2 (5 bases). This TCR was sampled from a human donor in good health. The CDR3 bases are TGTGCCTGGGTGGGTAGCGCTACCTCACAAGAGACCCAGTACTTC. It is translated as CAWVGSATSQETQYF.